This passage covers 5 T cell receptor beta chains from one sample sequenced in a study of tumor and adjacent non-tumor tissue in lung cancer listed by TCRdb under 2018. RNA was extracted from bulk unsorted tissue and checked for quality with a NanoDrop ND-1000 and an Agilent 2100. For the normal lung samples, distant non-tumor tissue was collected more than 3 cm away from the tumor edge. Libraries came from multiplex PCR. Instrument on record: Illumina HiSeq 2500. TCRbeta libraries were constructed through three rounds of nested PCR with primers (Table S4) according to protocols adapted from ARM-PCR. In-frame beta chains were kept once TCRdb had trimmed the public reads at Q25 with fastp and called clones with MiXCR. Duplicate CDR3 protein sequences are folded into a single record with the most common DNA and genes. The sample table contains 98,000 or so distinct CDR3 sequences; only one count was recorded for 80% of them. Approximately 28% of the sample lies in the top ten.

Sequenced input: distant non-tumor lung tissue. The receptors derive from a man aged 55 to 70 with small cell lung cancer.

In the case of this clonotype: This may stem from a read error, because a much larger clone lies one nucleotide away. J is TRBJ1-6 and V is TRBV28, with a weak D call TRBD1 (5 bases). The CDR3 is made up of 13 amino acids. Germline V gene data show CDR1 as MDHEN and CDR2 as SYDVKM. The DNA of the CDR3 is TGTGCCAGCAGCCGACAGAATAATTCACTCCTCCACTTT. It encodes CASSRQNNSLLHF.

The chain uses TRBV11-1 and TRBJ2-7; D is undetermined. CDR1 is SGHAT, CDR2 FQDESV, per germline (reference sequence). V was clipped by 6 bases and J by 5 bases, with 14 bases between them. The CDR3 is made up of 13 amino acids. CDR3 residues: CASRRIGYDEQYF. In DNA form, the CDR3 reads TGTGCCAGCAGGCGGATAGGGTATGACGAGCAGTACTTC.

The chain couples TRBV29-1 to TRBJ1-1; D possibly corresponds to TRBD1 (6 bases). Trimming removed 7 bases at V and 5 bases at J, with 23 bases between. The CDR3 spans 15 residues. Germline assignment: CDR1 SQVTM and CDR2 ANQGSEA. CDR3 region: CSAWDNWGGETEAFF. The CDR3 nucleotides are TGCAGCGCATGGGACAACTGGGGGGGTGAGACTGAAGCTTTCTTT.

With regard to this clonotype: Germline and junction disagree at one end, which may indicate a read error. The chain has TRBV12-3 or TRBV12-4 and TRBJ2-7, with D possibly matching TRBD1 (5 bases). This CDR3 spans 14 amino acids. The DNA of the CDR3 is TGTGCCAGCAGACCCGGACACGACTCCTACGAACAGTACTTC. The encoded protein is CASRPGHDSYEQYF.

Worth noting for this clonotype: With a much larger clone just one base away, this may be a read error. The chain carries TRBV7-9 and TRBJ1-1, with TRBD1 matching 8 bases. The CDR3 spans 13 residues. The germline V gene has CDR1 SEHNR and CDR2 FQNEAQ (reference sequence). CDR3 amino acids: CVSNGQGGTEAFF. In DNA, the CDR3 is TGTGTCAGCAACGGACAGGGAGGAACTGAAGCTTTCTTT.